This T cell receptor beta chain was sequenced in a study of metastatic and nonmetastatic thyroid tumors. In the study overall: Repertoires from malignant and benign thyroid patients were compared across blood and tumor or nodule tissue.

Broader study findings: Malignant thyroid tumors reportedly had TCR beta diversity that was significantly higher than in benign nodules, in blood and tumor.

Patients were all untreated before their thyroid surgery. Trimming stripped 3 bases from V and 0 bases from J, with 8 bases between. The CDR3 loop spans 15 amino acids. CDR1 KGHSH and CDR2 LQKENI come from the germline V gene. About this clone: As yet, its antigen is unknown.

TCRdb reassembled clones from the PCR reads with MiXCR. The sample holds roughly 8,900 clones, around 28% seen once. The chain has TRBV18 and TRBJ1-4; D is ambiguous. The sequenced sample consisted of tumor tissue. The sequence was collected from a female donor with papillary thyroid cancer or a benign thyroid nodule (not recorded which). Some clones in this sample may be carry-over from other donors' samples. This chain's CDR3 is CASSPNEATNEKLFF. The CDR3 nucleotides read TGTGCCAGCTCACCTAACGAAGCAACTAATGAAAAACTGTTTTTT. Based on the CDR3 plus reference TRBV18 and TRBJ1-4, the full variable domain is NAGVMQNPRHLVRRRGQEARLRCSPMKGHSHVYWYRQLPEEGLKFMVYLQKENIIDESGMPKERFSAEFPKEGPSILRIQQVVRGDSAAYFCASSPNEATNEKLFFGSGTQLSVL.